Below are 2 T cell receptor beta chains sequenced from a single sample in a study of identical twins. TCRdb redid the calling of the 5' RACE reads with MiXCR, one entry per CDR3 protein. Found here are 500,000 to 600,000 distinct CDR3 sequences, roughly a fifth of them singletons; the top ten hold 0.8% to 1%. The sample was also reused in another study, on T cells expressing NK-cell markers.

The specimen was CD4+ T cells sorted from blood. These receptors all stem from a woman aged 18-35 years in good health.

This sequence joins TRBV1 and TRBJ2-1; TRBD1 is the table's D call, not checked against the DNA. TRBV1 is labeled a pseudogene. CDR3 length equals 19 residues. The CDR3 reads CTSSQVTMGGTKGYNEQFF. For the CDR3, the DNA is TGCACCAGCAGCCAAGTAACGATGGGGGGGACAAAAGGCTACAATGAGCAGTTCTTC.

The genes are TRBV20-1 and TRBJ2-1; D perhaps matches TRBD2 (7 bases). The CDR3 is 14 amino acids. Trimming removed 5 bases at V and 3 bases at J, with 14 bases between. CDR1 and CDR2 from the germline V gene are DFQATT and SNEGSKA (reference sequence). For the CDR3, the DNA is TGCAGTGCTTCTGAGGGGGGGCACTACAATGAGCAGTTCTTC. Protein product: CSASEGGHYNEQFF.